Listed here are 29 T cell receptor beta chains from one sample, sequenced in a study of CD8+CD57+ T cells in acquired aplastic anemia. In patients chosen for sequencing, flow cytometry had shown CD8+CD57+ cell expansion. Profiling that covered TCR beta VDJ and CDR3 relied on genomic DNA as its template. Each CDR3 protein is one row after TCRdb ran MiXCR on the reads. Of some 180,000 distinct CDR3 sequences in the sample, around 60% were seen once. Sequenced material: sorted CD4+, CD8+, or CD8+CD57+ T cells (not recorded which) from PBMCs. These receptors were taken from a human donor with aplastic anemia.

This clonotype has a count of ten or more. The CDR3, as DNA: TGTGCCAGCAGCGGTACAAGTAGGGAGGACTACGAGCAGTACTTC. Protein product: CASSGTSREDYEQYF. This rearrangement joins TRBV2 to TRBJ2-7; D might be TRBD2 (6 bases). Trimming removed 6 bases from V and 3 bases from J, with 18 bases in between. The CDR3 loop spans 15 amino acids. The germline V gene encodes CDR1 SNHLY and CDR2 FYNNEI.

Regarding this clonotype: One end of the junction does not line up with germline, which may come from a read error. V usage is TRBV7-2 and J usage is TRBJ2-3, with 10 nucleotides matching TRBD2. Germline assignment: CDR1 SGHTA and CDR2 FQGNSA. This CDR3 region has 19 residues. DNA for the CDR3: TGCGCCAGCAGCTTGGCCTTCCTACTAGCGGGGAGCCCCACAGATACGCAGTATTTT. Its protein is CASSLAFLLAGSPTDTQYF. Full variable domain (missing parts from reference TRBV7-2 and TRBJ2-3): GAGVSQSPSNKVTEKGKDVELRCDPISGHTALYWYRQSLGQGLEFLIYFQGNSAPDKSGLPSDRFSAERTGGSVSTLTIQRTQQEDSAVYLCASSLAFLLAGSPTDTQYFGPGTRLTVL.

The CDR3 here is CASSINLNTEAFF. The DNA of the CDR3 is TGTGCCAGTAGTATAAATCTCAACACTGAAGCTTTCTTT. The rearrangement joins TRBV19 to TRBJ1-1; no clear D. Trimming removed 2 bases from V and 2 bases from J, with 6 bases in between. This CDR3 region has 13 residues. Germline values: CDR1 LNHDA, CDR2 SQIVND (reference sequence).

The chain is built from TRBV2 and TRBJ2-7; D gene unclear. Germline loops: CDR1 SNHLY, CDR2 FYNNEI. Trimming pared 5 bases from V and 0 bases from J, leaving 17 bases between. This CDR3 contains 16 residues. The CDR3 sequence: CASSLTFGSTSYEQYF. In DNA, the CDR3 is TGTGCCAGCAGTCTTACTTTTGGATCAACCTCCTACGAGCAGTACTTC.

The rearrangement joins TRBV2 to TRBJ2-3; possible D gene TRBD2, 5 bases. The V end was cut by 1 base, the J end by 4 bases, with 6 bases between. The CDR3 runs to 13 residues. Germline V CDR1 and CDR2: SNHLY, FYNNEI. This CDR3 reads CASSEGGPDTQYF. DNA of the CDR3: TGTGCCAGCAGTGAAGGAGGGCCAGATACGCAGTATTTT.

The chain joins TRBV7-9 to TRBJ2-2, with TRBD2 identical over 9 bases. J lost 2 bases, V lost 2 bases, and 3 bases had no gene match. CDR1 and CDR2 from the germline V gene are SEHNR and FQNEAQ (reference sequence). This CDR3 region has 16 residues. DNA for the CDR3: TGTGCCAGCAGCTTACAGCGGGGGGTTAACACCGGGGAGCTGTTTTTT. This translates into CASSLQRGVNTGELFF. The variable domain in full, completed from reference TRBV7-9 and TRBJ2-2, reads DTGVSQNPRHKITKRGQNVTFRCDPISEHNRLYWYRQTLGQGPEFLTYFQNEAQLEKSRLLSDRFSAERPKGSFSTLEIQRTEQGDSAMYLCASSLQRGVNTGELFFGEGSRLTVL.

Many counts were recorded for this clonotype. CDR3 in amino acids: CASSDPDSGRTEAFF. CDR3 nucleotide sequence: TGTGCCAGCAGTGACCCGGACAGTGGGAGGACTGAAGCTTTCTTT. The genes are TRBV2 and TRBJ1-1, with D maybe TRBD1 (6 bases). The germline V gene encodes CDR1 SNHLY and CDR2 FYNNEI. Trimming took off 3 bases at V and 5 bases at J, with 16 bases between the two ends. This CDR3 spans 15 amino acids.

CDR3 residues: CASSPDPGQPQHF. The CDR3, as DNA: TGCGCCAGCAGTCCGGACCCGGGTCAGCCCCAGCATTTT. This rearrangement joins TRBV5-1 to TRBJ1-5, with unresolved D. The CDR3 extends over 13 amino acids. CDR1 is SGHRS, CDR2 YFSETQ, per germline. Trimming left V 5 bases short and J 6 bases short, with 12 bases between.

This clonotype was seen just once. The junction differs from germline at one of its ends, possibly a read error. The rearrangement uses TRBV24-1 and TRBJ2-7; TRBD1 agrees at 8 bases. This CDR3 has 14 amino acids. The germline V gene has CDR1 KGHDR and CDR2 SFDVKD. In nucleotides, the CDR3 is TGTGCCAGCAGTTACGGGACAGGCTCCTACGAGCAGTACTTC. This gives the protein CASSYGTGSYEQYF.

The V gene is TRBV12-5, the J gene TRBJ2-7; D gene uncertain. V lost 6 bases and J lost 4, with 7 bases in between. This CDR3 is 11 amino acids long. Per the germline V gene, CDR1 is LGHNT and CDR2 is FRNRAP. This CDR3 reads CASGPLYEQYF. The CDR3 DNA follows: TGTGCTAGTGGCCCCCTTTACGAGCAGTACTTC.

As concerns this clonotype: This may stem from a read error, because a much larger clone lies one nucleotide away. This rearrangement joins TRBV19 to TRBJ2-1; D gene unclear. The CDR3 contains 13 residues. The germline V gene encodes CDR1 LNHDA and CDR2 SQIVND (reference sequence). The CDR3, as DNA: TGTGACAGTAGTATAGATATATACAATGAGCAGTTCTTC. Translating gives CDSSIDIYNEQFF.

This chain uses TRBV20-1 with TRBJ1-2; D gene ambiguous. Germline loops: CDR1 DFQATT, CDR2 SNEGSKA (reference sequence). The CDR3 is 12 residues long. Trimming took 5 bases from V and 4 from J, leaving 11 bases between them. The CDR3 is CSAPDPAYGYTF. The DNA for the CDR3 is TGCAGTGCTCCCGATCCGGCCTATGGCTACACCTTC.

This clonotype showed up just once. V is TRBV5-4 and J is TRBJ2-7; D not resolved. The germline V gene encodes CDR1 SGHNT and CDR2 YYREEE (reference sequence). The CDR3 runs to 12 residues. V was shortened by 6 bases and J by 0 bases, with 7 bases between the two germline ends. CDR3 amino acids: CASTDASYEQYF. The DNA for the CDR3 is TGTGCCAGCACCGACGCCTCCTACGAGCAGTACTTC.

This clonotype was picked up many times. V is TRBV6-5 and J is TRBJ2-3; D ambiguous. Germline lookup yields CDR1 MNHEY and CDR2 SVGAGI. The V and J ends lost 0 bases and 4 bases respectively, with 8 bases between them. This CDR3 spans 14 amino acids. CDR3 sequence reads: CASSYSWVPDTQYF. CDR3 DNA: TGTGCCAGCAGTTACTCGTGGGTCCCAGATACGCAGTATTTT.

In this sample, this clonotype turned up many times. The gene calls are TRBV7-9 and TRBJ2-1; D may match TRBD1 or TRBD2 (5 bases each). V lost 5 bases to trimming and J lost 0 bases, with 11 bases between them. Germline V gene sequence: CDR1 SEHNR, CDR2 FQNEAQ (reference sequence). This CDR3 is 15 amino acids long. This chain's CDR3 is CASSPEGSSYNEQFF. In DNA form, the CDR3 reads TGTGCCAGCAGCCCAGAGGGGAGCTCCTACAATGAGCAGTTCTTC.

This clonotype was picked up many times. V usage is TRBV19 and J usage is TRBJ2-2; D could derive from TRBD1 or TRBD2 (5 bases each). This CDR3 comprises 14 residues. Germline V gives CDR1 LNHDA, CDR2 SQIVND (reference sequence). V was trimmed by 6 bases and J by 4 bases, leaving 12 bases between them. The CDR3 DNA reads TGTGCCAGTAGCCCGGGACCTCTCACCGGGGAGCTGTTTTTT. Amino acids: CASSPGPLTGELFF.

This clonotype was found once. The chain joins TRBV7-4 to TRBJ2-3, with 14 bases fitting TRBD2. V dropped 4 bases and J dropped 4; count of bases not matched to a gene: 7. Germline V gives CDR1 SGHVT, CDR2 SQSDAQ. The CDR3 has 17 amino acids. The CDR3 nucleotides are TGTGCCAGCAGCTCCCTTCGGGGACTAGCGGGGGCAGATACGCAGTATTTT. Protein: CASSSLRGLAGADTQYF.

This clonotype was counted many times. The chain recombines TRBV5-1 with TRBJ1-5; D is undetermined. CDR1 and CDR2 (germline): SGHRS, YFSETQ. V was pared by 3 bases and J by 5 bases, with 9 bases between. The CDR3 covers 13 residues. DNA for the CDR3: TGCGCCAGCAGCTCTTCGGGAGATCAGCCCCAGCATTTT. Translation: CASSSSGDQPQHF.

This clonotype was counted many times. The V and J genes are TRBV29-1 and TRBJ2-3; D might be TRBD2 (6 bases). V lost 0 bases to trimming and J lost 3 bases, with 7 bases between them. The CDR3 has 13 amino acids. In germline, CDR1 is SQVTM, CDR2 ANQGSEA. The CDR3 DNA reads TGCAGCGTTGAAGACGGAGGGACAGATACGCAGTATTTT. Protein: CSVEDGGTDTQYF.

There are a few counts of this clonotype. One end of the junction varies from germline; a read error may be responsible. The rearrangement links TRBV24-1 to TRBJ2-3, with D perhaps matching TRBD1 (5 bases). In germline, CDR1 is KGHDR, CDR2 SFDVKD. This CDR3 comprises 13 residues. This CDR3 is CATRQSSTDTQYF. The CDR3, as DNA: TGTGCCACCCGACAGAGTAGCACGGATACGCAGTATTTT.

This clonotype occurred many times. The chain combines TRBV10-3 with TRBJ2-3; 9 bases agree with TRBD2. The CDR3 totals 18 residues. Germline assignment: CDR1 ENHRY and CDR2 SYGVKD. With 8 bases clipped from V and 2 bases from J, the junction kept 17 bases outside the gene matches. CDR3 bases: TGTGCCATCCGGGGGGGGCTAGCGGGGCCCTACTACACAGATACGCAGTATTTT. Translation: CAIRGGLAGPYYTDTQYF.

This clonotype has just a few counts. J is TRBJ2-3 and V is TRBV24-1; no definite D call. Germline CDR1 is KGHDR and CDR2 is SFDVKD. This CDR3 comprises 15 residues. The V end was cut by 0 bases, the J end by 0 bases, with 6 bases between. The CDR3 sequence is CATSDLHWSTDTQYF. DNA of the CDR3: TGTGCCACCAGTGATTTGCATTGGAGCACAGATACGCAGTATTTT.

V and J are TRBV9 and TRBJ2-7, with 8 bases that match TRBD2. The CDR3 consists of 17 residues. Germline V gene lookup returns CDR1 SGDLS and CDR2 YYNGEE. J lost 3 bases, V lost 0 bases, and 11 bases had no gene match. The CDR3 DNA is TGTGCCAGCAGCGTAGACCACAGGCAGGGACTAGTCTACGAGCAGTACTTC. Amino acid sequence: CASSVDHRQGLVYEQYF.

This clonotype was recorded many times. V and J are TRBV19 and TRBJ2-7; D is possibly TRBD1 (5 bases). V shed 4 bases and J shed 2 bases, with 9 bases lying between them. There are 13 residues in the CDR3. Per the germline V gene, CDR1 is LNHDA and CDR2 is SQIVND (reference sequence). In DNA form, the CDR3 reads TGTGCCAGTAGTACTGACAGTACCTACGAGCAGTACTTC. Amino acids: CASSTDSTYEQYF.

With respect to this clonotype: This may be a read error, as it is one base from a much larger clone. The chain is built from TRBV2 and TRBJ2-2, with D uncertain. This CDR3 is built from 13 residues. V was clipped by 1 base and J by 16 bases, with 16 bases between them. Germline V gives CDR1 SNHLY, CDR2 FYNNEI. The CDR3 DNA follows: TGTGCCAGCAGTGAAGGGGTCAAGAGGAAGCCGTTTTTT. Amino acids: CASSEGVKRKPFF.

The table lists this clonotype with a few counts. The rearrangement uses TRBV7-9 and TRBJ2-7; D might be TRBD1 or TRBD2, each matching 5 bases. The CDR3 is 15 amino acids. V dropped 6 bases and J dropped 5 bases, with 20 bases sitting between them. Germline CDR1 reads SEHNR; CDR2 reads FQNEAQ (reference sequence). The CDR3 nucleotides are TGTGCCAGCAGTCACCCCGGGACCCCAGGTGACGAGCAGTACTTC. This codes for CASSHPGTPGDEQYF.

This clonotype was counted between two and nine times. This chain joins TRBV5-1 and TRBJ1-1; D call uncertain. The CDR3 length is 13 residues. The ends were cut back, 0 bases at V and 3 bases at J, with 6 bases in the middle. Germline V lookup: CDR1 SGHRS, CDR2 YFSETQ. The CDR3 region has the DNA TGCGCCAGCAGCTTGGCCATTGACACTGAAGCTTTCTTT. Translating it yields CASSLAIDTEAFF.

The chain recombines TRBV10-3 with TRBJ2-1; TRBD1 aligns across 7 bases. The J segment lost 0 bases and the V segment lost 10 bases, leaving 9 bases of the junction unmatched. The germline gives CDR1 ENHRY, CDR2 SYGVKD. The CDR3 totals 15 residues. CDR3 bases: TGTGCCAGCACCTCCAGGGGGAGCTCCTACAATGAGCAGTTCTTC. Translated: CASTSRGSSYNEQFF.

This clonotype appeared a few times. V gene TRBV7-9 combines with J gene TRBJ2-3; 9 bases map to TRBD2. Germline trimming cut 7 bases from V and 6 bases from J; bases unmatched to any gene: 11. Germline-derived CDR1 and CDR2 are SEHNR and FQNEAQ (reference sequence). There are 15 residues in the CDR3. The CDR3 spells CASTTRGGLVDTQYF. CDR3 coding DNA: TGTGCCAGCACCACGCGGGGGGGACTAGTCGATACGCAGTATTTT.